Given below is one TCR beta chain in context. The data stem from a study of blood T cells in healthy people across ages. The germline V gene encodes CDR1 MGHRA and CDR2 YSYEKL. The CDR3 runs to 15 residues. V gave up 0 bases and J gave up 6 bases; unmatched junction bases: 7. Alongside a J-beta primer mix, a sample-barcoded 5' primer served in a second PCR lasting roughly 6 to 12 cycles. Each CDR3 protein is one row after TCRdb ran MiXCR on the 5' RACE reads. The sample lists about 1,400,000 distinct CDR3 sequences, 42% seen once, with approximately 7.9% in the top ten. The chain combines TRBV4-1 with TRBJ1-2; 7 bases match TRBD1. The sequence came from a woman aged 18-29 years in good health. Sample: blood. CDR3 amino acids: CASSQDLAQGNGYTF. The CDR3 DNA sequence: TGCGCCAGCAGCCAAGATTTGGCACAGGGGAATGGCTACACCTTC.